This T cell receptor beta chain derives from a study of blood T cell repertoires in COVID-19. Overall study context: Samples came from the United States, Italy and Spain, spanning acute and convalescent COVID-19.

Original handling: Estimates of nucleated cell counts were drawn from the amplification of reference gene primers. This table comes from immunoSEQ multiplex PCR, and its TCRdb copy is limited to in-frame clones, with some not included. V and J calls and clone size are those listed in that table; D and trimming were worked out from the DNA. The sample lists tens of thousands of clones; 85% to 90% were seen once. Between the trimmed V and J ends, which lost 1 base and 2 bases, there was a span of 14 bases. The CDR3 is made up of 16 amino acids. Germline V lookup: CDR1 SGHTA, CDR2 FQGNSA. This clonotype was sampled from a woman aged 80 or over with acute or convalescent COVID-19. The chain combines TRBV7-2 with TRBJ2-5; possible D gene TRBD2, 6 bases. The sequenced material came from peripheral blood. CDR3 in amino acids: CASSLGVGRGQETQYF. For the CDR3, the DNA is TGTGCCAGCAGCTTAGGGGTCGGTCGGGGGCAAGAGACCCAGTACTTC.